This passage covers 18 T cell receptor beta chains from one sample sequenced in a study of shared clonotypes between healthy human individuals. Using immunoSEQ multiplex PCR, the repertoire was profiled, and TCRdb retains in-frame clones only, with some absent. The table includes 2 million to 3 million clones, approximately 90% detected once. The specimen sequenced was naive CD4+ T cells sorted from blood. The subset: CD45RA+ positively selected. These receptors came from a man aged 18-30 years in good health.

The chain has TRBV19 and TRBJ2-5; 7 nucleotides match TRBD1. This CDR3 comprises 14 residues. Germline V gene sequence: CDR1 LNHDA, CDR2 SQIVND (reference sequence). V lost 6 bases to trimming and J lost 5 bases; unmatched junction nucleotides: 9. CDR3 in DNA: TGTGCCAGTAGCCGCCAAGGGGGCTTGGAGACCCAGTACTTC. This encodes CASSRQGGLETQYF.

The chain uses TRBV4-3 and TRBJ2-1; 9 bases align to TRBD2. The CDR3 extends over 18 amino acids. With V trimmed by 0 bases and J by 5 bases, 11 bases remained unmatched. Germline V gene lookup returns CDR1 LGHNA and CDR2 YSLEER. Written as DNA, the CDR3 is TGCGCCAGCAGCCAAGATCCCTGGGGACTAGCAGGGAACAATGAGCAGTTCTTC. Its protein is CASSQDPWGLAGNNEQFF.

The chain links TRBV25-1 to TRBJ1-3; D may be TRBD1 (6 bases). The CDR3 consists of 15 residues. The V gene's germline CDR1 is MGHDK and CDR2 SYGVNS. V lost 5 bases to trimming and J lost 1 base, with 12 bases between them. CDR3 in DNA: TGTGCCAGCAGTTACCCAGGGGCATCTGGAAACACCATATATTTT. Its translation: CASSYPGASGNTIYF.

The chain carries TRBV5-1 and TRBJ2-7; D perhaps matches TRBD2 (5 bases). V gave up 1 base and J gave up 0 bases, with 11 bases separating them. There are 15 residues in the CDR3. Germline CDR1 reads SGHRS; CDR2 reads YFSETQ. CDR3 residues: CASSLIAGVSYEQYF. CDR3 nucleotide sequence: TGCGCCAGCAGCTTGATAGCCGGGGTCTCCTACGAGCAGTACTTC.

The chain combines TRBV7-2 with TRBJ2-7; 9 bases fit TRBD1. The J segment lost 3 bases and the V segment lost 2 bases, leaving 5 bases of the junction unmatched. CDR1 and CDR2 (germline): SGHTA, FQGNSA. CDR3 length: 15 amino acids. The CDR3 sequence is CASSLTGTGYYEQYF. Written as DNA, the CDR3 is TGTGCCAGCAGCTTAACCGGGACAGGGTACTACGAGCAGTACTTC. Complete variable domain (other parts from reference TRBV7-2 and TRBJ2-7): GAGVSQSPSNKVTEKGKDVELRCDPISGHTALYWYRQSLGQGLEFLIYFQGNSAPDKSGLPSDRFSAERTGGSVSTLTIQRTQQEDSAVYLCASSLTGTGYYEQYFGPGTRLTVT.

The J gene is TRBJ2-3, the V gene TRBV28; 8 bases are shared with TRBD2. The CDR3 consists of 14 residues. Germline V gene data show CDR1 as MDHEN and CDR2 as SYDVKM. Trimming took 7 bases from V and 1 from J; bases not matched to a gene: 4. CDR3 amino acids: CASNPAGGTDTQYF. CDR3 nucleotide sequence: TGTGCCAGCAACCCAGCGGGGGGCACAGATACGCAGTATTTT.

This chain links TRBV10-3 with TRBJ2-3; maybe TRBD1 (5 bases). This CDR3 has 12 amino acids. The V gene's germline CDR1 is ENHRY and CDR2 SYGVKD. The V end lost 6 bases, the J end lost 4 bases, and 8 bases lay between the germline ends. CDR3 amino acids: CAISDSSDTQYF. CDR3 bases: TGTGCCATCAGCGACAGCTCAGATACGCAGTATTTT.

As to this clone: This sample also contains other DNA sequences that code for the same CDR3. CDR3 sequence reads: CASSPPGGTGNTIYF. DNA of the CDR3: TGTGCCAGCTCACCCCCCGGGGGCACTGGAAACACCATATATTTT. V and J are TRBV18 and TRBJ1-3; possible D gene TRBD1, 6 bases. CDR3 size: 15 residues. Germline CDR1 KGHSH, CDR2 LQKENI. Trimming removed 3 bases from V and 2 bases from J, with 11 bases in between.

V usage is TRBV5-1 and J usage is TRBJ2-6; D uncertain. Trimming removed 4 bases from V and 2 bases from J, with 7 bases in between. The CDR3 runs 14 residues. Germline CDR1 and CDR2: SGHRS and YFSETQ. CDR3 loop: CASSPSPGANVLTF. As DNA, the CDR3 is TGCGCCAGCAGCCCGTCCCCTGGGGCCAACGTCCTGACTTTC.

Only one count was recorded for this clone. The chain couples TRBV30 to TRBJ1-2; tentative D call: TRBD1 (5 bases). V shed 5 bases and J shed 5 bases, with 12 bases lying between them. Germline values: CDR1 GTSNPN, CDR2 SVGIG (reference sequence). The CDR3 contains 12 residues. In DNA form, the CDR3 reads TGTGCCTGGGAGGGGTCTGCGTATGGCTACACCTTC. Protein sequence: CAWEGSAYGYTF.

This CDR3 reads CSVVGGPTDTQYF. DNA of the CDR3: TGCAGCGTCGTAGGGGGGCCCACAGATACGCAGTATTTT. The chain links TRBV29-1 to TRBJ2-3; D is tentatively TRBD1 or TRBD2 (6 bases each). This CDR3 is built from 13 residues. In germline, CDR1 is SQVTM, CDR2 ANQGSEA. The ends were cut back, 6 bases at V and 2 bases at J, with 12 bases in the middle.

This chain links TRBV5-1 with TRBJ2-7; 16 bases line up with TRBD2. J gave up 3 bases and V 0 bases, and 6 bases lay outside the gene matches. Germline V CDR1 and CDR2: SGHRS, YFSETQ. The CDR3 consists of 18 residues. The CDR3 sequence: CASSLGGTSGRVDYEQYF. The CDR3 nucleotides read TGCGCCAGCAGCTTGGGTGGGACTAGCGGGAGGGTGGACTACGAGCAGTACTTC.

The V gene is TRBV10-3, the J gene TRBJ2-3; a weak D match, TRBD1 (6 bases). V shed 4 bases and J shed 6 bases, with 14 bases lying between them. The CDR3 spans 14 residues. Germline assignment: CDR1 ENHRY and CDR2 SYGVKD. The DNA of the CDR3 is TGTGCCATCAGTGGGACCCACAGGGAGGATACGCAGTATTTT. It specifies CAISGTHREDTQYF.

V is TRBV5-1 and J is TRBJ1-6, with 10 bases fitting TRBD1. V shed 2 bases, J shed 5 bases, and the junction held 4 bases outside the gene matches. This CDR3 comprises 16 residues. The germline gives CDR1 SGHRS, CDR2 YFSETQ. CDR3 loop: CASSLTGTGDNSPLHF. In nucleotides, the CDR3 is TGCGCCAGCAGCTTAACCGGGACAGGGGATAATTCACCCCTCCACTTT.

The gene calls are TRBV5-1 and TRBJ1-3; D not resolved. Per germline, CDR1 SGHRS and CDR2 YFSETQ. The V gene lost 0 bases and the J gene lost 0 bases, with 10 bases spanning the gap. This CDR3 is 16 amino acids long. CDR3 sequence reads: CASSLAGSASGNTIYF. In DNA, the CDR3 is TGCGCCAGCAGCTTGGCGGGTTCAGCCTCTGGAAACACCATATATTTT.

The chain joins TRBV6-7 to TRBJ1-5; D may be TRBD1 (5 bases). TRBV6-7 carries the ORF label, with uncertain function. This CDR3 spans 13 amino acids. Trimming took 5 bases from V and 2 from J, leaving 7 bases between them. Written as DNA, the CDR3 is TGTGCCAGCAGTGCACAGGGCAATCAGCCCCAGCATTTT. Amino acid sequence: CASSAQGNQPQHF.

The chain carries TRBV19 and TRBJ2-5, with D hard to call. This CDR3 contains 13 residues. Germline V gene lookup returns CDR1 LNHDA and CDR2 SQIVND (reference sequence). The germline V and J ends were trimmed by 4 bases and 5 bases, with 11 bases remaining between them. CDR3 residues: CASSKGGGETQYF. The CDR3 nucleotides are TGTGCCAGTAGTAAGGGCGGTGGGGAGACCCAGTACTTC.

With respect to this clone: This sample also contains other DNA sequences that code for the same CDR3. This chain joins TRBV7-9 and TRBJ2-1; D remains ambiguous. Trimming cost V 5 bases and J 3 bases, with 14 bases left between them. Germline V gene sequence: CDR1 SEHNR, CDR2 FQNEAQ (reference sequence). The CDR3 runs to 15 residues. CDR3 amino acids: CASSLALSSYNEQFF. CDR3 sequence (DNA): TGTGCCAGCAGCCTTGCCCTGTCGAGCTACAATGAGCAGTTCTTC. The complete variable domain, with remaining parts taken from reference TRBV7-9 and TRBJ2-1, reads DTGVSQNPRHKITKRGQNVTFRCDPISEHNRLYWYRQTLGQGPEFLTYFQNEAQLEKSRLLSDRFSAERPKGSFSTLEIQRTEQGDSAMYLCASSLALSSYNEQFFGPGTRLTVL.